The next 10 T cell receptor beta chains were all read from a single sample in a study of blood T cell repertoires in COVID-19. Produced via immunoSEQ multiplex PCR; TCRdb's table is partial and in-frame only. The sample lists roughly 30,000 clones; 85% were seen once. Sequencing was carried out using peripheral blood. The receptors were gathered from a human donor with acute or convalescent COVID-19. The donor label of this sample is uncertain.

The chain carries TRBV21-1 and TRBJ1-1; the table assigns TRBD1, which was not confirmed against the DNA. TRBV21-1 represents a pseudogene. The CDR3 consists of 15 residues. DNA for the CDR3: TGTGCCAGCAGGACTTACTCCAGGGGTTGCACTGAAGCTTTCTTT. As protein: CASRTYSRGCTEAFF.

The chain's CDR3 is CASSRQGTSNSPLHF. In DNA, the CDR3 is TGTGCCAGTAGCCGACAGGGGACCTCTAATTCACCCCTCCACTTT. The chain carries TRBV19 and TRBJ1-6; 8 bases fit TRBD1. V trimming: 6 bases; J trimming: 6 bases; junction bases outside the gene matches: 7. The CDR3 runs to 15 residues. Germline V gene sequence: CDR1 LNHDA, CDR2 SQIVND (reference sequence).

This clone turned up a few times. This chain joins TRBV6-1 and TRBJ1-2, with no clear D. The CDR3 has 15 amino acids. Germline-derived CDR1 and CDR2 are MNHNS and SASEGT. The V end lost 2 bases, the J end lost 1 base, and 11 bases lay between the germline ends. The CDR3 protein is CASSELPSNNYGYTF. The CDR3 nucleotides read TGTGCCAGCAGTGAATTACCCTCTAATAACTATGGCTACACCTTC.

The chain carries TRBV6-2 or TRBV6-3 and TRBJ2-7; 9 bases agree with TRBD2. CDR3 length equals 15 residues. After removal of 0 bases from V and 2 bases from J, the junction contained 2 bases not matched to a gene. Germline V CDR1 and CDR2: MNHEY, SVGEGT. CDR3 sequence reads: CASSYSTSGPYEQYF. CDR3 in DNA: TGTGCCAGCAGTTACTCGACTAGCGGACCCTACGAGCAGTACTTC.

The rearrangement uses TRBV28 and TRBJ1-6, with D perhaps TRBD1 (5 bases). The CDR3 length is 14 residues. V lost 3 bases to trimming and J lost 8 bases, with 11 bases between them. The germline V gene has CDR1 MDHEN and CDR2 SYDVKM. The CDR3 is CASSFAGIDSPLHF. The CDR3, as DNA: TGTGCCAGCAGTTTTGCAGGGATAGATTCACCCCTCCACTTT.

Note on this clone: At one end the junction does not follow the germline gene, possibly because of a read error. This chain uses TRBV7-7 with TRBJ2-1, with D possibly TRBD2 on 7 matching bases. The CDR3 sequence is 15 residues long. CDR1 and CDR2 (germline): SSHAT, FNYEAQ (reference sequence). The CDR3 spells CASSLGGGRYNEQFF. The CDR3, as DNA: TGTGCTAGCAGCTTAGGGGGGGGCCGCTACAATGAGCAGTTCTTC.

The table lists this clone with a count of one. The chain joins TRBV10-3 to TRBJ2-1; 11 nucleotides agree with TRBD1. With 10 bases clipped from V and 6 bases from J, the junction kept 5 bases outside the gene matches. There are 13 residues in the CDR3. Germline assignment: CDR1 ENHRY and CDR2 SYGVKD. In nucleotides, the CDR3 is TGTGCCACCACGGGGACAGGGGGCAATGAGCAGTTCTTC. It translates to CATTGTGGNEQFF.

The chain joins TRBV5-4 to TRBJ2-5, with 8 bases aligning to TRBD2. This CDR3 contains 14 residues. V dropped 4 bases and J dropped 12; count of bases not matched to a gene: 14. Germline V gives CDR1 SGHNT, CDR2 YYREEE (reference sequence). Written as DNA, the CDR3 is TGTGCCAGCAGCCCCGAGCGGGGGACCTTTCGGGAGTACTTC. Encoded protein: CASSPERGTFREYF.

The CDR3 DNA sequence: TGTGCCAGCAGCTTAGCGCAAGGGGCGCAGTATTTT. This translates into CASSLAQGAQYF. The rearrangement uses TRBV7-2 and TRBJ2-3; D might be TRBD1 (5 bases). V lost 0 bases, J lost 10 bases, and 8 bases lay in between. Per germline, CDR1 SGHTA and CDR2 FQGNSA. This CDR3 comprises 12 residues.

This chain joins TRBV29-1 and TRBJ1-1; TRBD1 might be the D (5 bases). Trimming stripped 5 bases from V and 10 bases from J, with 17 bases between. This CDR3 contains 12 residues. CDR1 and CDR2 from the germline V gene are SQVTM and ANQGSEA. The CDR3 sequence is CSVNRGRERAFF. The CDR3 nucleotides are TGCAGCGTTAACCGGGGCCGGGAGAGAGCTTTCTTT.